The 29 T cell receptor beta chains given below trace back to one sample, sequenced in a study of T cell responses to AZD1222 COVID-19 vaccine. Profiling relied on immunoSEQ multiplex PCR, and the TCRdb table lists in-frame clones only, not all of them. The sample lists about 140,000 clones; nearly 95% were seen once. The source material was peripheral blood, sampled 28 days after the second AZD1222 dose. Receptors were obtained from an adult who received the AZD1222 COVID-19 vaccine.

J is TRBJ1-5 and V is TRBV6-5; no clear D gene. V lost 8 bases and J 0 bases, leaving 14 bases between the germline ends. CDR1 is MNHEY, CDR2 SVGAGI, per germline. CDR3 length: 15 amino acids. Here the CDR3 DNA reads TGTGCCAGCTCCTTAAGTCCTGATAGCAATCAGCCCCAGCATTTT. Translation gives CASSLSPDSNQPQHF.

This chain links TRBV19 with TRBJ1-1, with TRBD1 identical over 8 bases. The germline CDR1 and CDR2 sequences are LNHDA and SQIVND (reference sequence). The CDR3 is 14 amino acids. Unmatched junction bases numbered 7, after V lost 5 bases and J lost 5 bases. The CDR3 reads CASSQQGAKTEAFF. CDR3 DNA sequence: TGTGCCAGTAGTCAGCAGGGGGCGAAAACTGAAGCTTTCTTT.

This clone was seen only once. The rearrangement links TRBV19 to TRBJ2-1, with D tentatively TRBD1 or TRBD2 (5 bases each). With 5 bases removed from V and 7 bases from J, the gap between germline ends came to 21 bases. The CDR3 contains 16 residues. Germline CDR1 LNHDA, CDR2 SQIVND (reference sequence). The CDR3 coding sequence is TGTGCCAGTAGTTCCAGAGAGGGGAAAAGTTGGAATGAGCAGTTCTTC. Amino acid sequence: CASSSREGKSWNEQFF.

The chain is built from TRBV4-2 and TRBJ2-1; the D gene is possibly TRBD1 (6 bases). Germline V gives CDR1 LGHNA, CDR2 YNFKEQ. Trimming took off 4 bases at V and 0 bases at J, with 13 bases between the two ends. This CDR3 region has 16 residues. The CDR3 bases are TGTGCCAGCAGCCGGAACCCAGGGGTCTCCTACAATGAGCAGTTCTTC. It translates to CASSRNPGVSYNEQFF.

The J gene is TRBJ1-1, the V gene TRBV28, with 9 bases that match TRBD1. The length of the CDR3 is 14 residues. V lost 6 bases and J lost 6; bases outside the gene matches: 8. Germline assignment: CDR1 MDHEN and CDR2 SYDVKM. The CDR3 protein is CASRRDRVGPEAFF. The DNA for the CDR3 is TGTGCCAGCAGGAGGGACAGGGTGGGACCTGAAGCTTTCTTT.

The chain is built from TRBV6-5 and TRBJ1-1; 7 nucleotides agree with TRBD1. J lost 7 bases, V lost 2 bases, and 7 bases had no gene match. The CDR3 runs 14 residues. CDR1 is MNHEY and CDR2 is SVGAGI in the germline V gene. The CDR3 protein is CASSYGRGGYEAFF. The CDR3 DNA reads TGTGCCAGCAGTTACGGCAGGGGGGGGTATGAAGCTTTCTTT.

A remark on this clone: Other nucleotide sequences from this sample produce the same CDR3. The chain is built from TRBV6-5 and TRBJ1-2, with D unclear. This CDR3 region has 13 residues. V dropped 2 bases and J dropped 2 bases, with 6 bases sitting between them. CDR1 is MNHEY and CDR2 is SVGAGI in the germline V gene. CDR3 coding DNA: TGTGCCAGCAGTTACAATGGGAACTATGGCTACACCTTC. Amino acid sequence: CASSYNGNYGYTF.

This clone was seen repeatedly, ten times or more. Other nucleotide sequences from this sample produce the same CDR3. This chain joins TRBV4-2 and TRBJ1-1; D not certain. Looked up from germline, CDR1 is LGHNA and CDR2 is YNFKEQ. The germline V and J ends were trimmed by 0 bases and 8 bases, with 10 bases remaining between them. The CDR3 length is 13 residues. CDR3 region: CASSQELHLEAFF. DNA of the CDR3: TGTGCCAGCAGCCAAGAACTTCACCTCGAAGCTTTCTTT.

CDR3 amino acids: CASRQGIGQPQHF. The CDR3 region has the DNA TGTGCCAGCCGACAGGGTATAGGTCAGCCCCAGCATTTT. The rearrangement links TRBV28 to TRBJ1-5; 7 positions match TRBD1. Per germline, CDR1 MDHEN and CDR2 SYDVKM. The V and J ends lost 8 bases and 6 bases, in that order; junction bases with no gene match: 7. This CDR3 region has 13 residues.

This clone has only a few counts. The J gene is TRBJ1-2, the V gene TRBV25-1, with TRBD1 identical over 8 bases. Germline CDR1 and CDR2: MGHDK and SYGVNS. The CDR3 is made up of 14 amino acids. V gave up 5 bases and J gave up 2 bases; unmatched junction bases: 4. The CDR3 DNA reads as TGTGCCAGCAGTAGGACAGGGCTGAACTATGGCTACACCTTC. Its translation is CASSRTGLNYGYTF.

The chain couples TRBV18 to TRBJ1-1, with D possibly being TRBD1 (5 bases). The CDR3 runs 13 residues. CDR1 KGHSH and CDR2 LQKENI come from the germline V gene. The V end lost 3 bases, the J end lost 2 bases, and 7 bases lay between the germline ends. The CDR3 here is CASSPGGNTEAFF. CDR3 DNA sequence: TGTGCCAGCTCACCGGGGGGTAACACTGAAGCTTTCTTT.

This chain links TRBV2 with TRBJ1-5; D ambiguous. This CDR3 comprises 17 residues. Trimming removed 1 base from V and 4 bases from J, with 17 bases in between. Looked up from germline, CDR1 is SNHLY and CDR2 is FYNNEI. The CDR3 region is CASSEEEVTVRNQPQHF. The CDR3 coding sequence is TGTGCCAGCAGTGAAGAGGAGGTAACCGTAAGAAATCAGCCCCAGCATTTT.

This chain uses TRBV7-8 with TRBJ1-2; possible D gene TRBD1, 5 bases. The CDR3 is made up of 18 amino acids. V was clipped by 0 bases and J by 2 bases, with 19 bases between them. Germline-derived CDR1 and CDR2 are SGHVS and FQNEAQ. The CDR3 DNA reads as TGTGCCAGCAGCTTAGCCCCACCCATCGGACATACAAACTATGGCTACACCTTC. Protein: CASSLAPPIGHTNYGYTF.

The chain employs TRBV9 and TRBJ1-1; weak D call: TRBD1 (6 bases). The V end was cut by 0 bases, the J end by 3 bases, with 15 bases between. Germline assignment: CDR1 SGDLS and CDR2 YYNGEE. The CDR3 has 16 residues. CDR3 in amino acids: CASSVASGAVDTEAFF. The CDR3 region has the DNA TGTGCCAGCAGCGTAGCATCGGGGGCGGTGGACACTGAAGCTTTCTTT.

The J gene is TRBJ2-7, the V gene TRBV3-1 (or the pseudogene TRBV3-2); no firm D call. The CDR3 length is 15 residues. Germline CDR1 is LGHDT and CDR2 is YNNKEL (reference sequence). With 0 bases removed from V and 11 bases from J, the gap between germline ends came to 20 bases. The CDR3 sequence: CASSQDQLPERSKYF. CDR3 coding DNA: TGTGCCAGCAGCCAAGATCAGTTACCAGAACGGTCGAAGTACTTC.

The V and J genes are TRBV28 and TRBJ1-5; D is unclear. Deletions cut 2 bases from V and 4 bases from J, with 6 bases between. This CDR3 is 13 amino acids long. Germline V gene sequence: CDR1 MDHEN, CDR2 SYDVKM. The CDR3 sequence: CASSLEVNQPQHF. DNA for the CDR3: TGTGCCAGCAGTTTAGAGGTTAATCAGCCCCAGCATTTT.

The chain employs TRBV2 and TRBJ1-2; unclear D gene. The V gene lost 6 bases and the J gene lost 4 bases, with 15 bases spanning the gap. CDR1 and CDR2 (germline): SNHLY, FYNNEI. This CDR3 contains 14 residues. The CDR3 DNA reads TGTGCCAGCAGCAAGAGGTATGAGGTCTATGGCTACACCTTC. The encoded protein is CASSKRYEVYGYTF. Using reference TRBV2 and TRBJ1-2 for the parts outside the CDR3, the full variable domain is EPEVTQTPSHQVTQMGQEVILRCVPISNHLYFYWYRQILGQKVEFLVSFYNNEISEKSEIFDDQFSVERPDGSNFTLKIRSTKLEDSAMYFCASSKRYEVYGYTFGSGTRLTVV.

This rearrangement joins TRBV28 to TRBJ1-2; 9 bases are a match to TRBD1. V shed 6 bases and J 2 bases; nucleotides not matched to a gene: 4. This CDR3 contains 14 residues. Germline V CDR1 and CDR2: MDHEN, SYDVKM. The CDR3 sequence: CASRRDRANYGYTF. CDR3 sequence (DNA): TGTGCCAGCAGGAGGGACAGGGCGAACTATGGCTACACCTTC.

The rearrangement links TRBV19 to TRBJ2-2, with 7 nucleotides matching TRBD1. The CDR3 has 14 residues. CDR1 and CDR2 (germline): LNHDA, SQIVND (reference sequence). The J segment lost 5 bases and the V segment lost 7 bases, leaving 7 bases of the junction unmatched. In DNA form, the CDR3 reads TGTGCCAGTACGGTGACAGGGATAACCGGGGAGCTGTTTTTT. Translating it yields CASTVTGITGELFF.

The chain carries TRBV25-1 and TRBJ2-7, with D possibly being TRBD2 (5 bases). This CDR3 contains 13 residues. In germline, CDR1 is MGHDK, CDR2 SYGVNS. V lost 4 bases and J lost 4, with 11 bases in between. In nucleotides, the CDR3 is TGTGCCAGCAGTGCCCAACTAGATTACGAGCAGTACTTC. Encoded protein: CASSAQLDYEQYF.

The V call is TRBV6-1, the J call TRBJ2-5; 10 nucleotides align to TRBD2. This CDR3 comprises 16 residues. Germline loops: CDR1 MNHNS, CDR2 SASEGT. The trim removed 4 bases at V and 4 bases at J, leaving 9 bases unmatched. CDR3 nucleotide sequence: TGTGCCAGCAGTGTCTCGAAGAGACTAGCGGGAGAGACCCAGTACTTC. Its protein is CASSVSKRLAGETQYF.

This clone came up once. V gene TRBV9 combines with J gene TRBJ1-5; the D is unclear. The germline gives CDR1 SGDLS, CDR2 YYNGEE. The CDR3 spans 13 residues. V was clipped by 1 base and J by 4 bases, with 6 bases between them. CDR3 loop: CASSVSLNQPQHF. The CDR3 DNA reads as TGTGCCAGCAGCGTAAGTTTGAATCAGCCCCAGCATTTT. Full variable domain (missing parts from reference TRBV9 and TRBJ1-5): DSGVTQTPKHLITATGQRVTLRCSPRSGDLSVYWYQQSLDQGLQFLIQYYNGEERAKGNILERFSAQQFPDLHSELNLSSLELGDSALYFCASSVSLNQPQHFGDGTRLSIL.

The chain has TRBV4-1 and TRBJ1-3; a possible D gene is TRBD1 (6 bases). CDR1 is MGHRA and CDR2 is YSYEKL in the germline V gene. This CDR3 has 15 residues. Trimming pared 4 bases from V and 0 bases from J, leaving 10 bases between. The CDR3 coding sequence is TGCGCCAGCAGCCCGACAGGAACCTCTGGAAACACCATATATTTT. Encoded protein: CASSPTGTSGNTIYF.

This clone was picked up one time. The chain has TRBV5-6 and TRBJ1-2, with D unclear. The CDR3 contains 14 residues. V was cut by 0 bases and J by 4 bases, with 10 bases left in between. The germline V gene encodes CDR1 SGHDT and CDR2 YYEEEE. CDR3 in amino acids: CASSLAEDPYGYTF. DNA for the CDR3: TGTGCCAGCAGCTTGGCCGAGGACCCCTATGGCTACACCTTC.

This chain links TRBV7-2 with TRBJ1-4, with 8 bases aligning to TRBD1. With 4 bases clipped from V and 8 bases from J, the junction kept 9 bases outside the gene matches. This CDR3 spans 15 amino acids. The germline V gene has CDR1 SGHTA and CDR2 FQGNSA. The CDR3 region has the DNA TGTGCCAGCAGCTCGTCCGGGACAGGCTGGGAAAAACTGTTTTTT. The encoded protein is CASSSSGTGWEKLFF. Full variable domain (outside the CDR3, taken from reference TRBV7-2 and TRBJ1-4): GAGVSQSPSNKVTEKGKDVELRCDPISGHTALYWYRQSLGQGLEFLIYFQGNSAPDKSGLPSDRFSAERTGGSVSTLTIQRTQQEDSAVYLCASSSSGTGWEKLFFGSGTQLSVL.

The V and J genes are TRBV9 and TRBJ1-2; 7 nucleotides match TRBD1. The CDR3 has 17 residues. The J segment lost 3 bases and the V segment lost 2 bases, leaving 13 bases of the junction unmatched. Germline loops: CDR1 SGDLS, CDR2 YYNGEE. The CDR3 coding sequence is TGTGCCAGCAGCGTCTTGGACAGGCCCAACGACTACTATGGCTACACCTTC. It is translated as CASSVLDRPNDYYGYTF.

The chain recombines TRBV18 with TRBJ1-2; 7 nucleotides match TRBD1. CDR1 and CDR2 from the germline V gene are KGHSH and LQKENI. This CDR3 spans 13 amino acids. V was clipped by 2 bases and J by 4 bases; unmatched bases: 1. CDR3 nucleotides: TGTGCCAGCTCACCATCAGGGGGCTATGGCTACACCTTC. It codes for CASSPSGGYGYTF.

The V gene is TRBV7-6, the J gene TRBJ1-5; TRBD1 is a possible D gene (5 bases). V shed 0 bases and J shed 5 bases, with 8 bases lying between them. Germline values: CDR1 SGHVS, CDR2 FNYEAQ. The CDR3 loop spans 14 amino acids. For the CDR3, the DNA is TGTGCCAGCAGCTTAGCAGGGGTTGATCAGCCCCAGCATTTT. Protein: CASSLAGVDQPQHF.

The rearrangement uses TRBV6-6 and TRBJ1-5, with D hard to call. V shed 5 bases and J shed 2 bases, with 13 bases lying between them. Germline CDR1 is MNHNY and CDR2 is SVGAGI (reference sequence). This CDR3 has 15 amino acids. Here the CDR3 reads CASSTERGGNQPQHF. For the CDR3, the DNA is TGTGCCAGCAGTACGGAACGGGGTGGCAATCAGCCCCAGCATTTT.